A single sample gave rise to the 31 T cell receptor beta chains below, sequenced in a study of T cells in Graves' hyperthyroidism and ophthalmopathy. RNA transcripts gave rise to amplified TCR beta CDR3 regions. HTBI primers were the set used in a first-round RT-PCR of the TCR CDR3. TCRdb analysed the multiplex PCR reads with MiXCR anew, one entry per CDR3 protein. The table has 490,000 or so distinct CDR3 sequences, about 15% seen once. Sequencing used blood. The receptor source for this set is a woman aged 30 to 39 with Graves' ophthalmopathy.

A few counts support this clonotype. The rearrangement joins TRBV6-6 to TRBJ1-4, with D possibly matching TRBD1 (5 bases). This CDR3 contains 13 residues. V was shortened by 2 bases and J by 10 bases, with 11 bases between the two germline ends. Germline V lookup: CDR1 MNHNY, CDR2 SVGAGI (reference sequence). The CDR3, as DNA: TGTGCCAGCAGTTACGGGACCGGGGGAAAACTGTTTTTT. Translation: CASSYGTGGKLFF.

This clonotype was counted between two and nine times. The V call is TRBV5-8, the J call TRBJ1-2; D is ambiguous. The CDR3 contains 15 residues. Trimming removed 0 bases from V and 7 bases from J, with 16 bases in between. Germline-derived CDR1 and CDR2 are SGHTS and YDEGEE. In DNA, the CDR3 is TGTGCCAGCAGCTTGGAATCTAGGAGAGTCGCTGGCTACACCTTC. Translation gives CASSLESRRVAGYTF.

This clonotype was seen just once. The chain combines TRBV5-5 with TRBJ2-7; no firm D call. V gave up 1 base and J gave up 0 bases, with 8 bases separating them. Germline V gene sequence: CDR1 SGHKS, CDR2 YYEKEE (reference sequence). This CDR3 is built from 14 residues. CDR3 nucleotide sequence: TGTGCCAGCAGCTTGATAAGGGACTCCTACGAGCAGTACTTC. It specifies CASSLIRDSYEQYF.

The chain joins TRBV13 to TRBJ1-3; tentatively, D is TRBD1 (5 bases). CDR3 length: 16 residues. From germline, CDR1 is PRHDT and CDR2 FYEKMQ (reference sequence). V was clipped by 0 bases and J by 0 bases, with 9 bases between them. CDR3 nucleotides: TGTGCCAGCAGCTTAGGAGGGGACCTCTCTGGAAACACCATATATTTT. This translates into CASSLGGDLSGNTIYF.

The chain carries TRBV7-2 and TRBJ1-5, with TRBD1 as a possible D gene (6 bases). Germline V CDR1 and CDR2: SGHTA, FQGNSA. There are 14 residues in the CDR3. The V end was cut by 4 bases, the J end by 6 bases, with 13 bases between. The CDR3 loop reads CASSSTGGLQPQHF. CDR3 DNA: TGTGCCAGCAGCTCGACAGGAGGTCTTCAGCCCCAGCATTTT.

This clonotype has at least ten counts. The V gene is TRBV30, the J gene TRBJ1-1, with no clear D. Germline lookup yields CDR1 GTSNPN and CDR2 SVGIG (reference sequence). The CDR3 is 11 residues long. Trimming removed 3 bases at V and 11 bases at J, with 13 bases between. The CDR3 spells CAWRLRTQAFF. The CDR3 DNA reads as TGTGCCTGGAGACTCCGAACGCAGGCTTTCTTT.

Points on this clonotype: This may stem from a read error, because a much larger clone lies one nucleotide away. V usage is TRBV6-1 and J usage is TRBJ2-5, with D perhaps matching TRBD1 (6 bases). In germline, CDR1 is MNHNS, CDR2 SASEGT. The CDR3 spans 17 residues. This CDR3 is CVSSGTKGRVVQETQYF. The CDR3 bases are TGTGTCAGCAGTGGGACAAAGGGGCGCGTGGTCCAAGAGACCCAGTACTTC.

This clonotype was recorded many times. This chain connects TRBV28 to TRBJ2-5; TRBD2 matches at 13 bases. Germline V gene sequence: CDR1 MDHEN, CDR2 SYDVKM. Trimming cost V 6 bases and J 2 bases; bases outside gene matches: 9. The CDR3 loop spans 17 amino acids. CDR3 sequence reads: CASRREGTSGKQETQYF. The CDR3 region has the DNA TGTGCCAGCAGACGAGAGGGGACTAGCGGGAAACAAGAGACCCAGTACTTC. Drawing the rest from reference TRBV28 and TRBJ2-5, the complete variable domain is DVKVTQSSRYLVKRTGEKVFLECVQDMDHENMFWYRQDPGLGLRLIYFSYDVKMKEKGDIPEGYSVSREKKERFSLILESASTNQTSMYLCASRREGTSGKQETQYFGPGTRLLVL.

The chain recombines TRBV6-1 with TRBJ1-1, with 12 bases that match TRBD1. The J segment lost 7 bases and the V segment lost 2 bases, leaving 8 bases of the junction unmatched. The CDR3 is 16 amino acids. Germline values: CDR1 MNHNS, CDR2 SASEGT. For the CDR3, the DNA is TGTGCCAGCAGTGAATCCGGGACAGGGGGCTGGAGTGAAGCTTTCTTT. This sequence encodes CASSESGTGGWSEAFF.

About this clonotype: A much larger clone lies a single base off, so this may be a read error. The genes are TRBV29-1 and TRBJ2-7; 9 bases fit TRBD2. CDR1 and CDR2 from the germline V gene are SQVTM and ANQGSEA. The junction had 11 bases not matched to a gene; V was cut back by 8 bases and J by 6 bases. The CDR3 spans 13 residues. CDR3 residues: CSIRSSGTGEQYF. CDR3 in DNA: TGCAGCATTAGGTCTAGCGGGACGGGCGAGCAGTACTTC.

This clonotype appeared many times. The gene calls are TRBV20-1 and TRBJ2-1, with 10 bases aligning to TRBD2. The ends lost 3 bases at V and 8 bases at J; junction bases unmatched: 7. This CDR3 region has 14 residues. Per germline, CDR1 DFQATT and CDR2 SNEGSKA (reference sequence). In nucleotides, the CDR3 is TGCAGTGCTAGTGAGCCTAGCGGGAGTCATGAGCAGTTCTTC. Translated: CSASEPSGSHEQFF.

This clonotype was seen ten or more times. This rearrangement joins TRBV11-2 to TRBJ1-2; D is perhaps TRBD1 (5 bases). The CDR3 has 16 amino acids. V was clipped by 6 bases and J by 0 bases, with 17 bases between them. Germline CDR1 reads SGHAT; CDR2 reads FQNNGV. CDR3 nucleotide sequence: TGTGCCAGCAGGAAGCCCGGGGCAGCCTCTAACTATGGCTACACCTTC. Translated, it gives CASRKPGAASNYGYTF.

This clonotype was seen a few times. The DNA for the CDR3 is TGCAGTGCTAGAGCCCCCAGGGAGGCGTCAGGGGCTTTCTTT. Protein: CSARAPREASGAFF. The V gene is TRBV20-1, the J gene TRBJ1-1, with TRBD1 as a possible D gene (5 bases). Germline V gene sequence: CDR1 DFQATT, CDR2 SNEGSKA (reference sequence). This CDR3 region has 14 residues. Trimming cost V 1 base and J 11 bases, with 20 bases left between them.

This clonotype was seen many times. The rearrangement links TRBV5-6 to TRBJ2-5; D remains ambiguous. V was cut by 1 base and J by 9 bases, with 16 bases left in between. Per germline, CDR1 SGHDT and CDR2 YYEEEE. The CDR3 runs 14 residues. The CDR3 DNA is TGTGCCAGCAGCTTGATGGCGGAGCGAGGCGCCCAGTACTTC. Its protein is CASSLMAERGAQYF.

This clonotype appeared a few times. V usage is TRBV4-1 and J usage is TRBJ2-1; 10 nucleotides align to TRBD2. J was trimmed by 4 bases and V by 1 base; bases with no gene match: 7. CDR1 and CDR2 (germline): MGHRA, YSYEKL. This CDR3 is built from 17 residues. CDR3 DNA: TGCGCCAGCAGCCAAGTGGGGCTAGCGGGGGCATACAATGAGCAGTTCTTC. Its translation: CASSQVGLAGAYNEQFF.

This clonotype occurred many times. J is TRBJ1-2 and V is TRBV20-1, with 8 bases lining up with TRBD1. Germline CDR1 and CDR2: DFQATT and SNEGSKA (reference sequence). This CDR3 contains 13 residues. Trimming removed 6 bases from V and 3 bases from J; junction bases left unmatched: 6. CDR3 sequence: CSAGTGYDYGYTF. The DNA of the CDR3 is TGCAGTGCCGGGACAGGTTATGACTATGGCTACACCTTC.

This clonotype was counted ten times or more. This chain links TRBV5-1 with TRBJ2-7, with 7 bases aligning to TRBD1. This CDR3 is built from 13 residues. The J segment lost 0 bases and the V segment lost 8 bases, leaving 5 bases of the junction unmatched. Germline V gene data show CDR1 as SGHRS and CDR2 as YFSETQ. CDR3 coding DNA: TGCGCCAGTCACCGGGACAGCTCCTACGAGCAGTACTTC. Translation: CASHRDSSYEQYF. The full variable domain, rest sourced from reference TRBV5-1 and TRBJ2-7, is KAGVTQTPRYLIKTRGQQVTLSCSPISGHRSVSWYQQTPGQGLQFLFEYFSETQRNKGNFPGRFSGRQFSNSRSEMNVSTLELGDSALYLCASHRDSSYEQYFGPGTRLTVT.

The genes are TRBV6-1 and TRBJ1-5, with TRBD1 matching 7 bases. Germline CDR1 MNHNS, CDR2 SASEGT. Unmatched junction bases numbered 11, after V lost 4 bases and J lost 2 bases. CDR3 size: 17 residues. CDR3 DNA: TGTGCCAGCAGTGTTTTAGGGGGCCGTTCGGGCAATCAGCCCCAGCATTTT. Translating it yields CASSVLGGRSGNQPQHF.

This clonotype has a count of ten or more. The chain combines TRBV28 with TRBJ2-7; D gene unclear. V was shortened by 5 bases and J by 5 bases, with 7 bases between the two germline ends. The CDR3 contains 11 residues. CDR1 and CDR2 from the germline V gene are MDHEN and SYDVKM. The CDR3 spells CASSPRDEQYF. The CDR3 nucleotides are TGTGCCAGCAGTCCCCGGGACGAGCAGTACTTC.

The V and J genes are TRBV6-5 and TRBJ1-5; D call uncertain. Between the trimmed V and J ends, which lost 6 bases and 0 bases, there was a span of 12 bases. Germline CDR1 and CDR2: MNHEY and SVGAGI. The CDR3 extends over 15 amino acids. The CDR3 DNA reads TGTGCCAGCAGCCTACTGGGGTATAGCAATCAGCCCCAGCATTTT. This codes for CASSLLGYSNQPQHF.

V is TRBV12-5 and J is TRBJ2-1; the D is unclear. Trimming left V 4 bases short and J 8 bases short, with 12 bases between. The CDR3 contains 13 residues. Germline V lookup: CDR1 LGHNT, CDR2 FRNRAP. The DNA of the CDR3 is TGTGCTAGTGGTTCGCCCCGGGCGCATGAGCAGTTCTTC. Translated, it gives CASGSPRAHEQFF.

This clonotype was counted many times. This chain's CDR3 is CASSGGGYSPLHF. The CDR3 region has the DNA TGTGCCAGCAGTGGCGGGGGTTATTCACCCCTCCACTTT. V and J are TRBV28 and TRBJ1-6, with a weak D call TRBD1 (5 bases). Germline-derived CDR1 and CDR2 are MDHEN and SYDVKM. The CDR3 extends over 13 amino acids. V lost 5 bases and J 8 bases, leaving 10 bases between the germline ends.

This clonotype was found a few times. The V call is TRBV18, the J call TRBJ1-2; TRBD1 might be the D (6 bases). This CDR3 contains 15 residues. CDR1 and CDR2 from the germline V gene are KGHSH and LQKENI. V lost 3 bases to trimming and J lost 3 bases, with 14 bases between them. The CDR3 reads CASSPLDRFDYGYTF. For the CDR3, the DNA is TGTGCCAGCTCACCCCTCGACAGGTTCGACTATGGCTACACCTTC.

This chain connects TRBV14 to TRBJ1-2; no clear D. The CDR3 covers 13 residues. V lost 5 bases and J 5 bases, leaving 12 bases between the germline ends. The germline V gene has CDR1 SGHDN and CDR2 FVKESK. CDR3 residues: CASSSSTEYGYTF. The CDR3 nucleotides read TGTGCCAGCAGCTCATCGACGGAGTATGGCTACACCTTC.

This clonotype was counted between two and nine times. The CDR3 DNA is TGTGCCGGATTAGCGGGACCCTCCCCTGAGCAGTTCTTC. This translates into CAGLAGPSPEQFF. This rearrangement joins TRBV7-9 to TRBJ2-1; TRBD2 matches at 8 bases. Trimming at V came to 11 bases and at J to 9 bases, leaving 12 bases not matched to a gene. This CDR3 has 13 amino acids. Looked up from germline, CDR1 is SEHNR and CDR2 is FQNEAQ (reference sequence).

The chain uses TRBV27 and TRBJ2-7; TRBD2 aligns across 7 bases. With 3 bases clipped from V and 2 bases from J, the junction kept 1 base outside the gene matches. The CDR3 length is 13 residues. The germline gives CDR1 MNHEY, CDR2 SMNVEV (reference sequence). This CDR3 reads CASSFRGAYEQYF. The CDR3, as DNA: TGTGCCAGCAGTTTCCGGGGGGCCTACGAGCAGTACTTC.

This clonotype was found many times. The chain carries TRBV4-1 and TRBJ1-5; D not resolved. V was cut by 0 bases and J by 0 bases, with 6 bases left in between. From germline, CDR1 is MGHRA and CDR2 YSYEKL. This CDR3 comprises 15 residues. For the CDR3, the DNA is TGCGCCAGCAGCCAAGACTCGCGTAGCAATCAGCCCCAGCATTTT. Translation gives CASSQDSRSNQPQHF.

The sample holds one count of this clonotype. The chain employs TRBV27 and TRBJ1-2; D remains ambiguous. This CDR3 contains 15 residues. The ends were cut back, 5 bases at V and 8 bases at J, with 21 bases in the middle. Germline lookup yields CDR1 MNHEY and CDR2 SMNVEV (reference sequence). CDR3 loop: CASSPGVVREDGYTF. Written as DNA, the CDR3 is TGTGCCAGCAGTCCTGGAGTTGTTCGGGAGGACGGCTACACCTTC.

This clonotype was seen repeatedly, ten times or more. The chain combines TRBV20-1 with TRBJ2-3, with D perhaps matching TRBD1 (7 bases). The CDR3 sequence is 16 residues long. The V gene lost 1 base and the J gene lost 4 bases, with 18 bases spanning the gap. The germline CDR1 and CDR2 sequences are DFQATT and SNEGSKA (reference sequence). The CDR3 DNA sequence: TGCAGTGCTAGAGTCTCAGGGGGGAGGTTTGCAGATACGCAGTATTTT. Its protein product is CSARVSGGRFADTQYF.

The chain couples TRBV7-2 to TRBJ2-1; 10 bases map to TRBD2. The V gene's germline CDR1 is SGHTA and CDR2 FQGNSA. V was clipped by 11 bases and J by 9 bases; unmatched bases: 16. The CDR3 is 15 residues long. The CDR3 loop is CASHKLAGTFFEQFF. CDR3 sequence (DNA): TGTGCCTCCCATAAACTAGCGGGGACTTTCTTTGAGCAGTTCTTC.

The CDR3 loop reads CSVVDQGAETEAFF. In DNA form, the CDR3 reads TGCAGCGTAGTTGACCAGGGGGCAGAGACTGAAGCTTTCTTT. The chain uses TRBV29-1 and TRBJ1-1; TRBD1 agrees at 8 bases. The CDR3 consists of 14 residues. The V segment lost 6 bases and the J segment 5 bases; nucleotides outside the gene matches: 11. Germline CDR1 is SQVTM and CDR2 is ANQGSEA.